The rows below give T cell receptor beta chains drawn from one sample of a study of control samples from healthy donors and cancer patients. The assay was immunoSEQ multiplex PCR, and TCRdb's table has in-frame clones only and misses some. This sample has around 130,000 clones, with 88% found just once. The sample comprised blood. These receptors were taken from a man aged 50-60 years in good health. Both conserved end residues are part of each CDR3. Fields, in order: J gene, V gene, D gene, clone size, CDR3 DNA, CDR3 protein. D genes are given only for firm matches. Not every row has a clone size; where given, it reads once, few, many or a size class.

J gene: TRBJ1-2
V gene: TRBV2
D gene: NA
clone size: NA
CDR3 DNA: TGTGCCAGCAGTAAGGGGAACTATGGCTACACCTTC
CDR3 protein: CASSKGNYGYTF

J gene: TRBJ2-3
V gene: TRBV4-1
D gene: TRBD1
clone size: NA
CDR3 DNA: TGCGCCAGCAGCCAAGATCCGGGACAGGGGAGGGATGGCACAGATACGCAGTATTTT
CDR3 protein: CASSQDPGQGRDGTDTQYF

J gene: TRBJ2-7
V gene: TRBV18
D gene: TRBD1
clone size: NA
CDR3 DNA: TGTGCCAGCTCTCAGGGGGCCTCCTACGAGCAGTACTTC
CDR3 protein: CASSQGASYEQYF

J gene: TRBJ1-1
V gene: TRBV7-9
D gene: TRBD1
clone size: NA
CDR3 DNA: TGTGCCAGCCAGACGACAGGGGGCGCGGAGGAAGCTTTCTTT
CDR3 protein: CASQTTGGAEEAFF

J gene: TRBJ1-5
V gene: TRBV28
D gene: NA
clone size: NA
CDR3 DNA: TGTGCCAGCAGTTGGGGACTTCGTACAGGGAGCGGCGGCAATCAGCCCCAGCATTTT
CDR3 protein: CASSWGLRTGSGGNQPQHF

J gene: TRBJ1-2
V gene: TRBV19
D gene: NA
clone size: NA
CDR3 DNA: TGTGCCAGCGTACAAGGGACCGAAGGGGACTATGGCTACACCTTC
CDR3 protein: CASVQGTEGDYGYTF

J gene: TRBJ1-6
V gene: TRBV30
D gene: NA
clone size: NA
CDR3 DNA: TGTGCCTACCGAAGCTCCTATAATTCACCCCTCCACTTT
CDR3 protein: CAYRSSYNSPLHF

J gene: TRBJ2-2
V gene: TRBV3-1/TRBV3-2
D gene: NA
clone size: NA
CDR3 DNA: TGTGCCAGCAGCCCCTGGGGGACCGGGGAGCTGTTTTTT
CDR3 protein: CASSPWGTGELFF

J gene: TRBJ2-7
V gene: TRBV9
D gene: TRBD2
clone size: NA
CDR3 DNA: TGTGCCAGCAGCGTAGTAGATAGCGGGTACGCCTACGAGCAGTACTTC
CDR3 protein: CASSVVDSGYAYEQYF

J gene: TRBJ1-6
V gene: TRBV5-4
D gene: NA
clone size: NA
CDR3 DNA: TGTGCCAGCAGCCAACAGGGAGTTAGTTCACCCCTCCACTTT
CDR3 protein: CASSQQGVSSPLHF

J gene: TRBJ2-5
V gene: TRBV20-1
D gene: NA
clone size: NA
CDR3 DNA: TGCAGTGCTAGTGGGGACACCCAAGAGACCCAGTACTTC
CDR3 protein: CSASGDTQETQYF

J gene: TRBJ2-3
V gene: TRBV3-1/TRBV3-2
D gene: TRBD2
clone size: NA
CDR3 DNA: TGTGCCAGCAGCCCCGCGACTAGCGGGGGGCGGGGTAGCACAGATACGCAGTATTTT
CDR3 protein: CASSPATSGGRGSTDTQYF

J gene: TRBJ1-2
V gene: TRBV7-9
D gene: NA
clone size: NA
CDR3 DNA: TGTGCCAGCAGCTTGCGGGGCAGGGCGGGCGGCTACACCTTC
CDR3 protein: CASSLRGRAGGYTF

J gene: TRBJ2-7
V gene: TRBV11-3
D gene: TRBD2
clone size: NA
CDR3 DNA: TGTGCCAGCAGCCAACGTGGGGGGGGGAACTACGAGCAGTACTTC
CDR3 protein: CASSQRGGGNYEQYF

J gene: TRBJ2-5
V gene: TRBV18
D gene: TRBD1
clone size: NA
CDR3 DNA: TGTGCCAGCGCGGACAGGGTCCAAGAGACCCAGTACTTC
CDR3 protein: CASADRVQETQYF

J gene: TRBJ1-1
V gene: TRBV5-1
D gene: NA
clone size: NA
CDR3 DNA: TGCGCCAGCAGCTTGGCCTGGGCAGGGGCTGAAGCTTTCTTT
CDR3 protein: CASSLAWAGAEAFF

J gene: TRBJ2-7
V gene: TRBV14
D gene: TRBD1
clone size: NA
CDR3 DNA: TGTGCCAGCAGCCCCTTAGGCACAGGGGCCTACGAGCAGTACTTC
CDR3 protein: CASSPLGTGAYEQYF

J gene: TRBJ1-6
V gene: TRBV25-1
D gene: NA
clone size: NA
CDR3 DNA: TGTGCCAGCAGTGAATATATGAATTCACCCCTCCACTTT
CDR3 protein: CASSEYMNSPLHF

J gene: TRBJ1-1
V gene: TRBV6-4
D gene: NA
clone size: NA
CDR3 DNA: TGTGCCAGCAGTTCCCGGGAGAACACTGAAGCTTTCTTT
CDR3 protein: CASSSRENTEAFF

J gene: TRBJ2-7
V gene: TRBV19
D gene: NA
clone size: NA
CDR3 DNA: TGTGCCAGTAGTATAGCTGCCGGGCCGACCTACGAGCAGTACTTC
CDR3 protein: CASSIAAGPTYEQYF

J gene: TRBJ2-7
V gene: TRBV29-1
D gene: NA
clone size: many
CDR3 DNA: TGCAGCGTTGATCGGCCCAGTATTACCGACGAGCAGTACTTC
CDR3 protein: CSVDRPSITDEQYF

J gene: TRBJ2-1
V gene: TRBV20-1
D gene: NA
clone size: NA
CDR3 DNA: TGCAGTGCTAGTCCTAACGCCTACAATGAGCAGTTCTTC
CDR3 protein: CSASPNAYNEQFF

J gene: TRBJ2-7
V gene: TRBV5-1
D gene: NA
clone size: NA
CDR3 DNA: TGCGCCAGCAGCTTAGGACGACGGGTGAACGAGCAGTACTTC
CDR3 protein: CASSLGRRVNEQYF

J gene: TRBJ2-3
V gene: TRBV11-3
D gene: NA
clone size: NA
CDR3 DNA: TGTGCCAGCAGCTTAGATAGACGGACTGTAGGCGCAGATACGCAGTATTTT
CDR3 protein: CASSLDRRTVGADTQYF